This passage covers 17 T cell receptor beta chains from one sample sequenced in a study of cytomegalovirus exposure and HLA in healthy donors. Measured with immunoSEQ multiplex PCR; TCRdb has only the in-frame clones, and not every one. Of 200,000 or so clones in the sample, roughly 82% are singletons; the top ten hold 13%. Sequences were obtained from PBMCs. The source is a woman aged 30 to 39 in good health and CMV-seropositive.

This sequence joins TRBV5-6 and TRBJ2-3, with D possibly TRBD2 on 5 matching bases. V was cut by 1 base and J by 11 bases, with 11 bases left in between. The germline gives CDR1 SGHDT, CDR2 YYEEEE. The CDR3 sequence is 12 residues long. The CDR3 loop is CASSLTRLVQYF. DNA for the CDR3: TGTGCCAGCAGCTTGACTAGATTGGTGCAGTATTTT.

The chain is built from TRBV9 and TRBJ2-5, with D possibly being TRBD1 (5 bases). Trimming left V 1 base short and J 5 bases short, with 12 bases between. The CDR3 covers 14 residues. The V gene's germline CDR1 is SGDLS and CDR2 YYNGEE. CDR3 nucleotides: TGTGCCAGCAGCGTATCAGGGATCAAGGAGACCCAGTACTTC. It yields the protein CASSVSGIKETQYF.

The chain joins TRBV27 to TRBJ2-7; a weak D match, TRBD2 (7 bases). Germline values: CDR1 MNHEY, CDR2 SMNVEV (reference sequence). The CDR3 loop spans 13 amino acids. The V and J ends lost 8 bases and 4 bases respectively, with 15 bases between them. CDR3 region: CASQGRGLYEQYF. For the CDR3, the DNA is TGTGCCAGCCAGGGGCGGGGGTTATACGAGCAGTACTTC.

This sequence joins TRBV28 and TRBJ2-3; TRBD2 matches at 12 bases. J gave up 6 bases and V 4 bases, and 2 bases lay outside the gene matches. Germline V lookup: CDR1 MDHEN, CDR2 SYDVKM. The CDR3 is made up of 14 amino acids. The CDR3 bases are TGTGCCAGCAGTTCTAGCGGGAGGGGTGATACGCAGTATTTT. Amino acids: CASSSSGRGDTQYF.

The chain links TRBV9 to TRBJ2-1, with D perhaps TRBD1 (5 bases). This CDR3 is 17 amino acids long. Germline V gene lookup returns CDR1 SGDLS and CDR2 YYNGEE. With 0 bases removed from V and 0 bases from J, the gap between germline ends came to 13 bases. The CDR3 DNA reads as TGTGCCAGCAGCGTAGCTTCTTTGGGGCGCTCCTACAATGAGCAGTTCTTC. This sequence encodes CASSVASLGRSYNEQFF.

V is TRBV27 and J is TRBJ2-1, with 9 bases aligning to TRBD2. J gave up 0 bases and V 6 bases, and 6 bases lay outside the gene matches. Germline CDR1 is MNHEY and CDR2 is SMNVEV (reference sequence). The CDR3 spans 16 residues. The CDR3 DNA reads TGTGCCAGCAGGGAGCGGGAGGCGAGCTCCTACAATGAGCAGTTCTTC. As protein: CASREREASSYNEQFF.

The CDR3 bases are TGTGCCAGCCGCAGCTTGGATTTCCAGACTAGCGGAGCCGGCAGAGAGACCCAGTACTTC. Translating gives CASRSLDFQTSGAGRETQYF. The chain is built from TRBV5-4 and TRBJ2-5; 9 bases match TRBD2. This CDR3 comprises 20 residues. V lost 7 bases and J lost 4; bases outside the gene matches: 26. CDR1 and CDR2 from the germline V gene are SGHNT and YYREEE (reference sequence).

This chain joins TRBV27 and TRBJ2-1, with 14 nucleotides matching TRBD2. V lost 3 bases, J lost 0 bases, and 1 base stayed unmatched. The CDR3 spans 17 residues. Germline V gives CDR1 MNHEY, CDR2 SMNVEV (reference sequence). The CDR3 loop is CASSFGTSGSSYNEQFF. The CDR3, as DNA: TGTGCCAGCAGTTTTGGGACTAGCGGGAGCTCCTACAATGAGCAGTTCTTC.

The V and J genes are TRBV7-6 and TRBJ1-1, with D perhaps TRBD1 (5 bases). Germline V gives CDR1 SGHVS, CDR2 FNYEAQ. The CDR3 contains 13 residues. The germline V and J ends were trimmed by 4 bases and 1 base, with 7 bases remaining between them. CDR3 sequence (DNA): TGTGCCAGCAGCTGGACAAAGAACACTGAAGCTTTCTTT. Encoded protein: CASSWTKNTEAFF.

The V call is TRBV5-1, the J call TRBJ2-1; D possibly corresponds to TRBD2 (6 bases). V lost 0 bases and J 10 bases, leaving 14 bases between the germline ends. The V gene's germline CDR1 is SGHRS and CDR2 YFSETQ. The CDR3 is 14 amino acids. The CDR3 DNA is TGCGCCAGCAGCTTGGGCTACGGGAGCTGGGAGCAGTTCTTC. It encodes CASSLGYGSWEQFF. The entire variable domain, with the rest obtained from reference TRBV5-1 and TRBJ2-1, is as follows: KAGVTQTPRYLIKTRGQQVTLSCSPISGHRSVSWYQQTPGQGLQFLFEYFSETQRNKGNFPGRFSGRQFSNSRSEMNVSTLELGDSALYLCASSLGYGSWEQFFGPGTRLTVL.

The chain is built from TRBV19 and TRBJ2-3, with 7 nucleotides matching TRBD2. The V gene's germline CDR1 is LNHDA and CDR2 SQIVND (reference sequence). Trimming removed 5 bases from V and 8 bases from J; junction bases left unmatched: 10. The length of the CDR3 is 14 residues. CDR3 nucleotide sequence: TGTGCCAGTAGTGGCGGGCGGCGGGAGATTACGCAGTATTTT. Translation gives CASSGGRREITQYF. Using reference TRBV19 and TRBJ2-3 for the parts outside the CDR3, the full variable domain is DGGITQSPKYLFRKEGQNVTLSCEQNLNHDAMYWYRQDPGQGLRLIYYSQIVNDFQKGDIAEGYSVSREKKESFPLTVTSAQKNPTAFYLCASSGGRREITQYFGPGTRLTVL.

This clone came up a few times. The CDR3 is CASSLSQGLGYTF. The CDR3 coding sequence is TGTGCCAGCAGCTTAAGCCAGGGGCTTGGCTACACCTTC. V usage is TRBV7-9 and J usage is TRBJ1-2; D possibly corresponds to TRBD1 (6 bases). Trimming took 2 bases from V and 7 from J, leaving 11 bases between them. Germline V gives CDR1 SEHNR, CDR2 FQNEAQ (reference sequence). The CDR3 extends over 13 amino acids.

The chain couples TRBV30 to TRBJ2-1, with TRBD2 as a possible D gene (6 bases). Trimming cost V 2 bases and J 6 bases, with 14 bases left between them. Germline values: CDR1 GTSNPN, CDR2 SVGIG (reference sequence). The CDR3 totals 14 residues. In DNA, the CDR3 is TGTGCCTGGAGTCCGGGGGTCCTCCCCAATGAGCAGTTCTTC. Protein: CAWSPGVLPNEQFF.

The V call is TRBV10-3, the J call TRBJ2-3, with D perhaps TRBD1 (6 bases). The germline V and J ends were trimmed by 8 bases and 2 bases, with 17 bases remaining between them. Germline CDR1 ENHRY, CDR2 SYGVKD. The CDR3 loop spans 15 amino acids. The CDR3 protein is CAIRPGQIFTDTQYF. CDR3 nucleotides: TGTGCCATCCGTCCTGGACAGATATTCACAGATACGCAGTATTTT.

This CDR3 is CASSVEGQGSSTGELFF. The CDR3 DNA reads as TGTGCCAGCAGCGTAGAGGGTCAGGGTTCGAGCACCGGGGAGCTGTTTTTT. The genes are TRBV9 and TRBJ2-2, with D possibly matching TRBD1 (5 bases). The V gene lost 0 bases and the J gene lost 4 bases, with 16 bases spanning the gap. The CDR3 runs 17 residues. Per the germline V gene, CDR1 is SGDLS and CDR2 is YYNGEE.

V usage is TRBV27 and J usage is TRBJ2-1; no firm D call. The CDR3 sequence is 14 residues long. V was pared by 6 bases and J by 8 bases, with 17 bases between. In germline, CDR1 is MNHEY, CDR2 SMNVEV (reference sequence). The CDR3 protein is CASRPYSNTDEQFF. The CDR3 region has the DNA TGTGCCAGCAGGCCCTATAGTAATACCGATGAGCAGTTCTTC.

For the CDR3, the DNA is TGCGCCAGCAGGGGCGACAGTTCCGAGCAGTACTTC. Translation: CASRGDSSEQYF. The chain uses TRBV5-1 and TRBJ2-7, with D tentatively TRBD1 (5 bases). Germline CDR1 and CDR2: SGHRS and YFSETQ. Trimming cost V 5 bases and J 6 bases, with 12 bases left between them. This CDR3 region has 12 residues. Complete variable domain (other parts from reference TRBV5-1 and TRBJ2-7): KAGVTQTPRYLIKTRGQQVTLSCSPISGHRSVSWYQQTPGQGLQFLFEYFSETQRNKGNFPGRFSGRQFSNSRSEMNVSTLELGDSALYLCASRGDSSEQYFGPGTRLTVT.